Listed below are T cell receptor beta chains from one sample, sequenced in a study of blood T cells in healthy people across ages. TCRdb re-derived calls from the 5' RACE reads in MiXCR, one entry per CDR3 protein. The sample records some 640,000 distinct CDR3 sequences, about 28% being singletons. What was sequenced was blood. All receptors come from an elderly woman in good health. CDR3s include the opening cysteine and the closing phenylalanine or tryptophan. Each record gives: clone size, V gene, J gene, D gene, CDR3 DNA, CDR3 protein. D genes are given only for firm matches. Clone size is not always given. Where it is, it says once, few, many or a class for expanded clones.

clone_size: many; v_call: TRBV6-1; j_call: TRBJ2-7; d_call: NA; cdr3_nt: TGTGCCAGCAGTGAACAGGGATACCACGAGCAGTACTTC; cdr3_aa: CASSEQGYHEQYF
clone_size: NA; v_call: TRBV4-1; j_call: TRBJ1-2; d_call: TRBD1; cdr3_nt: TGCGCCGGCAGCCAAGCTCAGGGGGCAAACTATGGCTACATCTTC; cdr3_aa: CAGSQAQGANYGYIF
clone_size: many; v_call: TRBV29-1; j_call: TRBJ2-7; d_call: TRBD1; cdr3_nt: TGCAGCGTTGGACAGGGGGCATCCGAGCAGTACTTC; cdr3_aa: CSVGQGASEQYF
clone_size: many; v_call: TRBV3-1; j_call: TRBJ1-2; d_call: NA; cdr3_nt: TGTGCCAGCAGCCAAGCTCTTACAGCTAACTATGGCTACACCTTC; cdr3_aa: CASSQALTANYGYTF
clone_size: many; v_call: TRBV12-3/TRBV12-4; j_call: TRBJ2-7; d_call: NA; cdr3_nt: TGTGCCAGCAGTAAACTATGGGGACCCCTATACGAGCAGTACTTC; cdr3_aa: CASSKLWGPLYEQYF
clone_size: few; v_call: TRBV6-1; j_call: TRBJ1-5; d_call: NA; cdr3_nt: TGTGCCAGCGGCCTAGGACAGCCCCAGCATTTT; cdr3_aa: CASGLGQPQHF
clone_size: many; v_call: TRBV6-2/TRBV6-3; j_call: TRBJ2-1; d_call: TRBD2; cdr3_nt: TGTGCCAGCAGGTTAGCGGGGGGGAACTACAATGAGCAGTTCTTC; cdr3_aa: CASRLAGGNYNEQFF
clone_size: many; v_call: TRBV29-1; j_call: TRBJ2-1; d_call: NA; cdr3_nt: TGCAGCGGCCGACCGGCCTACAATGAGCAGTTCTTC; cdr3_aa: CSGRPAYNEQFF
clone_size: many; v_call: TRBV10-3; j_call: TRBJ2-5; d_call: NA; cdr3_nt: TGTGCCATCAGTACTACTGAAGAGACCCAGTACTTC; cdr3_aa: CAISTTEETQYF
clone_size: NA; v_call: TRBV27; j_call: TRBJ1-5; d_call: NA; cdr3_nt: TGTGCCAGCAGTTCACGGGCACTCAATCAGCCCCAGCATTTT; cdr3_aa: CASSSRALNQPQHF
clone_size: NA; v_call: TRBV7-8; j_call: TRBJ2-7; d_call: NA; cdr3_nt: TGTGCTAGCAGCATAGATTACGGCTACGAGCGGTACTTC; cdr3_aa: CASSIDYGYERYF
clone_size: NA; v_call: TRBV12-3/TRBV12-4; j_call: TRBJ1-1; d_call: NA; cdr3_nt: TGTGCCAGCAGTTTCGGGCCACTGGAGAACACTGAAGCTTTCTTT; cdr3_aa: CASSFGPLENTEAFF
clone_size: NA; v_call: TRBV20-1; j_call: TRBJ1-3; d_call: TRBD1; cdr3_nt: TGCAGGGCTACGGGACAGAGAAACACCATATATTTT; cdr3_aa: CRATGQRNTIYF
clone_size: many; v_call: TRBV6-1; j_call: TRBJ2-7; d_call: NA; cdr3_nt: TGTGCCAGCAACGTAGACGGAACACCATCCTACGAGCAGTACTTC; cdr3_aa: CASNVDGTPSYEQYF
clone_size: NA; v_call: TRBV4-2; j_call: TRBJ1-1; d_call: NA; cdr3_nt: TGTGCCAGCAGCCAAATGGGGTTAAGGGGAAACACTGAAGCTTTCTTT; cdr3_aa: CASSQMGLRGNTEAFF
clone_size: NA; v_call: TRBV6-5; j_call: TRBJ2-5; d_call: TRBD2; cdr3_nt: TGTGCCAGCAGCCGGACTAGCGGGAGGCAAGAGACCCAGTACTTC; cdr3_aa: CASSRTSGRQETQYF
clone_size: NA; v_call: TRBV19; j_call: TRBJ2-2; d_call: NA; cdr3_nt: TGTGCCAGTAGTAACCCCACAGGACTCAACACCGGGGAGCTGTTTTTT; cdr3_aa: CASSNPTGLNTGELFF
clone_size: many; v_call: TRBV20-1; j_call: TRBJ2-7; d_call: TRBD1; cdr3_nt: TGCAGTGCTGGACAGGGGATCTACGAGCAGTACTTC; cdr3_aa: CSAGQGIYEQYF